Included here is one T cell receptor beta chain sequence, with context. Its antigen is unknown. Base-call qualities are not available, and no considerably larger clone is one nucleotide away. This sample is part of a study of blood T cell repertoires in COVID-19 (dated by TCRdb to the early 2020s). With respect to the entire study: Samples from collaborators originated in the United States, Italy and Spain and spanned both the acute and convalescent phases of COVID-19. The samples were drawn from two sources: the first 160 participants of the ongoing ImmuneRACE study, and 950 to 1,500 subjects contributed by 6 global collaborators. The dataset comprised deeply sampled blood TCRbeta repertoires from subjects exposed to, actively infected with, or recovered from COVID-19. The prospective study material was composed of cDNA or gDNA derived from T cells, B-cell-depleted T cells, or PBMCs. Where HLA class I and class II types were available, the types were taken from metadata supplied by the sample provider, not from assay-based typing. Nearly every sample came with metadata listing a de-identified subject ID, COVID-19 status, age in years and sex. The repertoires were released in a freely available public database intended as a resource for research on the immune response to SARS-CoV-2.

Ends trimmed: V by 2 bases, J by 5 bases; bases unmatched to a gene: 9. In the germline V gene, CDR1 corresponds to SGDLS and CDR2 to YYNGEE. The cysteine opens and the phenylalanine closes a CDR3 of 17 amino acids. The kept DNA is CDR3 alone, 51 bases in frame from the first base. On the study overall, not on this receptor specifically: The amount of clinical and demographic metadata varied by source and participant and was provided uncurated.

In the prospective study, participants were about 18 to 90 years old, resided in about two dozen geographic areas of the United States, and were enrolled through a virtual design. In the prospective study, cohorts were assigned on the basis of participant-reported clinical history obtained from a screening survey and a study questionnaire. In the prospective study, mobile phlebotomists collected whole blood, serum and a nasopharyngeal or oropharyngeal swab from each participant. Participants in the prospective study had the option to provide additional blood draws and questionnaires over a roughly 2-month period. Blood samples from the prospective study were shipped frozen or at room temperature prior to DNA extraction. The immunoSEQ Assay, a bias-controlled multiplex PCR, was used to amplify TCRbeta CDR3 regions from genomic DNA. The source study handled its data this way. Within the assay, amplification of reference gene primers was used to estimate how many nucleated cells each sample contained. To quantify the absolute abundance of each unique TCRbeta CDR3 rearrangement, sequence reads were collapsed and filtered. For each sample, productive Simpson clonality was calculated as the square root of Simpson's diversity index over productive rearrangements. The immuneACCESS repertoire file appears here via TCRdb, limited to in-frame rearrangements. These files lack a portion of the clones; in checked studies, under half of the deficit traces to unresolved V genes, and the cause of the others is not known. V and J calls and clone size are as listed in that table; D and trimming were resolved from the DNA. This sample is represented by approximately 140,000 clones; approximately 88% of them were singletons. 5% to 7% of the sample goes to the ten largest clones.

This receptor was obtained from a man aged 35 to 55 with acute COVID-19. The chain uses TRBV9 and TRBJ2-3; TRBD2 fits 12 bases in the junction. Sequencing input: PBMCs or T cells enriched from blood (not recorded which). The CDR3 is CASSVTSGSRGGDTQYF. The DNA sequence is TGTGCCAGCAGCGTGACTAGCGGGAGTCGAGGGGGAGATACGCAGTATTTT.